These T cell receptor beta chains were read from a single sample in a study of early T cells in non-severe SARS-CoV-2 infection. TCRdb called the 5' RACE reads again in MiXCR, with one record for every CDR3 protein. The data hold under 85,000 distinct CDR3 sequences, with approximately 13% observed a single time. The sample taken for sequencing was whole blood. The receptor source for this set is an adult who was a healthcare worker with PCR-confirmed SARS-CoV-2 infection or an uninfected control (not recorded which). CDR3s include the opening cysteine and the closing phenylalanine or tryptophan. A D gene is named only where the DNA matches it firmly. Only some rows state a clone size, as once, few, many or a class for expanded clones.

TRBV10-3	TRBJ1-6	many	-	TGTGCCATCAGTGTTGAGGGTGGAGACTCACCCCTCCACTTT	CAISVEGGDSPLHF
TRBV20-1	TRBJ2-1	few	TRBD2	TGCAGTGCTAGTGGCCCTAGCGGGGGGATCTCCTACAATGAGCAGTTCTTC	CSASGPSGGISYNEQFF
TRBV29-1	TRBJ2-7	many	-	TGCAGCGTTGGGGACGGGAAAGGGCAGTACTTC	CSVGDGKGQYF
TRBV18	TRBJ1-2	many	TRBD1	TGTGCCAGCTCACCACTTTCTCCGGGACAGGGGATAAGCTACACCTTC	CASSPLSPGQGISYTF
TRBV7-9	TRBJ2-5	few	-	TGTGCCAGCAGCTTAGCAGGCGAATCGACCCAGTACTTC	CASSLAGESTQYF
TRBV18	TRBJ1-6	-	-	TGTGCCAGCTCACCGACAAACTCCTATAATTCACCCCTCCACTTT	CASSPTNSYNSPLHF
TRBV20-1	TRBJ2-3	-	-	TGCAGTGCTAGAGATGAACGGGGACCGACAGATACGCAGTATTTT	CSARDERGPTDTQYF
TRBV24-1	TRBJ2-2	few	-	TGTGCCACCAGTGATCGCCTACCTAACACCGGGGAGCTGTTTTTT	CATSDRLPNTGELFF
TRBV6-5	TRBJ2-3	few	-	TGTGCCAGCAGAGGGCCCGGGGATACGCAGTATTTT	CASRGPGDTQYF
TRBV7-7	TRBJ2-3	few	-	TGTGCCAGCAGCAAGATAGGAACCTCTGATACGCAGTATTTT	CASSKIGTSDTQYF
TRBV27	TRBJ2-6	many	-	TGTGCCAGCAGTGACAACGTTTGGGGGCTTGGGGCCAACGTCCTGACTTTC	CASSDNVWGLGANVLTF
TRBV7-2	TRBJ2-7	few	TRBD1	TGTGCCAGCAGCTTAGTGGCAGGGGGCGGAAAGTACGAGCAGTACTTC	CASSLVAGGGKYEQYF
TRBV7-6	TRBJ2-7	few	TRBD1	TGTGCCAGCAGCTTAGGGACAGGCCTCTCCTACGAGCAGTACTTC	CASSLGTGLSYEQYF
TRBV29-1	TRBJ2-1	few	-	TGCAGCGGGATCTCTTACAATGAGCAGTTCTTC	CSGISYNEQFF
TRBV27	TRBJ2-1	-	TRBD2	TGTGCCAGCAGTTTACTGGGACTAGCGGGGGTACGGGAGCAGTTCTTC	CASSLLGLAGVREQFF
TRBV28	TRBJ1-2	-	-	TGTGCCAGCAGCTCCAACAACGATGGCTACACCTTC	CASSSNNDGYTF
TRBV29-1	TRBJ2-7	many	-	TGCAGCGTTGTGGGTCTTGGGGCCTACGAGCAGTACTTC	CSVVGLGAYEQYF
TRBV19	TRBJ2-2	-	-	TGTGCCAGTAGTGACAGAGCGAGGAACACCGGGGAGCTGTTTTTT	CASSDRARNTGELFF
TRBV5-1	TRBJ2-7	many	-	TGCGCCAGCAGCTCCCGGGAGAGCGAGCAGTACTTC	CASSSRESEQYF
TRBV29-1	TRBJ1-4	few	-	TGCAGCGTTGATTGGGGACTTGGTGAAAAACTGTTTTTT	CSVDWGLGEKLFF
TRBV27	TRBJ1-1	-	-	TGTGCCAGCAGTTTAGTTTCGGGGGGCACTGAAGCTTTCTTT	CASSLVSGGTEAFF
TRBV7-6	TRBJ2-2	-	-	TGTGCCAGCAGCTTAGACCAGAGTTCTACCGGGGAGCTGTTTTTT	CASSLDQSSTGELFF
TRBV19	TRBJ1-6	-	TRBD1	TGTGCCAGTGGAACCGGGACAGGGGGCGCTCGGGATGATTCACCCCTCCACTTT	CASGTGTGGARDDSPLHF
TRBV20-1	TRBJ2-7	-	TRBD1	TGCAGTGCTAGAGATCGGAGGACAGGGGGCTACGAGCAGTACTTC	CSARDRRTGGYEQYF
TRBV7-2	TRBJ1-2	many	TRBD1	TGTGCCAGCAGCTTTCCGACAGGGTCGGGCTATGGCTACACCTTC	CASSFPTGSGYGYTF
TRBV5-1	TRBJ2-3	-	-	TGCGCCAGCAGCTTGGGTTCGGGTACGCACACAGATACGCAGTATTTT	CASSLGSGTHTDTQYF
TRBV24-1	TRBJ2-1	many	-	TGTGCCACCAGTGTGGCAGGAGGGGAGCAGTTCTTC	CATSVAGGEQFF
TRBV2	TRBJ2-3	many	TRBD2	TGTGCCAGCAGTGGGACTAGTAGCACAGATACGCAGTATTTT	CASSGTSSTDTQYF
TRBV29-1	TRBJ2-4	few	TRBD2	TGCAGCGTCTTTGGTCTAGCGGAGGGCAAAAACATTCAGTACTTC	CSVFGLAEGKNIQYF
TRBV11-2	TRBJ2-3	many	-	TGTGCCAGCAGCGAAAGGACAAGCACAGATACGCAGTATTTT	CASSERTSTDTQYF
TRBV2	TRBJ2-7	once	TRBD1	TGTGCCAGCAAGATGGGACAGGGGGGCTACGAGCAGTACTTC	CASKMGQGGYEQYF